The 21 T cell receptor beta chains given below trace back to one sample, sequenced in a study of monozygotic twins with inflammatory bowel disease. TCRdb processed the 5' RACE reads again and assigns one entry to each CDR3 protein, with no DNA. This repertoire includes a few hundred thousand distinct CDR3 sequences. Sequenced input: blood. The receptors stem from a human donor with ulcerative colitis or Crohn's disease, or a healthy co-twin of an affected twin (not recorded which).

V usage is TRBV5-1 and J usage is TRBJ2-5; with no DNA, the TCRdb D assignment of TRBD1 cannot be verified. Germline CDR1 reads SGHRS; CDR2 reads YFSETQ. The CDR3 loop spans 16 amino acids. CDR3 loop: CASSLVGTGLQETQYF.

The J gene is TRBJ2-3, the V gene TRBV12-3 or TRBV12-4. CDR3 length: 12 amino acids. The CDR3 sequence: CASRTLTDTQYF.

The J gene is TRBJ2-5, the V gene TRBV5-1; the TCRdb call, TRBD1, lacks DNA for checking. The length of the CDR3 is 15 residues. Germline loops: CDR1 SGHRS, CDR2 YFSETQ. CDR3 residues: CASSFGTVLQETQYF.

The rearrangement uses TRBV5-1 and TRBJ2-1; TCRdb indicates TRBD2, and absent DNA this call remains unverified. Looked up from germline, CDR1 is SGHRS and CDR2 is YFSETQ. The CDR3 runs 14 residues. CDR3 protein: CASSSTGTHDEQFF.

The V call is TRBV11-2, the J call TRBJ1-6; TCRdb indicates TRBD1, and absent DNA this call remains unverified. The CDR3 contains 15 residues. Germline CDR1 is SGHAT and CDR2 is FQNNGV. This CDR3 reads CASSLVGDHASPLHF.

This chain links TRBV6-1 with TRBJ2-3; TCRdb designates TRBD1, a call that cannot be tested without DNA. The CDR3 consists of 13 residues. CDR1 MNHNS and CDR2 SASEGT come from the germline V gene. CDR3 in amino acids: CATGRGYTDTQYF.

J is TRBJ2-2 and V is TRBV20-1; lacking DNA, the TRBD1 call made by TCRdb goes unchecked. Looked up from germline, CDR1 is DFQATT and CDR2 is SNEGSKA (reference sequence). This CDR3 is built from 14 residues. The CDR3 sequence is CSARAGAYTGELFF.

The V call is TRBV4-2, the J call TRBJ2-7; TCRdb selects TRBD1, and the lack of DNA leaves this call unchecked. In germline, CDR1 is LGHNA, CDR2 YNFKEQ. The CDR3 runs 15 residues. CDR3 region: CASSQEFLGGYEQYF.

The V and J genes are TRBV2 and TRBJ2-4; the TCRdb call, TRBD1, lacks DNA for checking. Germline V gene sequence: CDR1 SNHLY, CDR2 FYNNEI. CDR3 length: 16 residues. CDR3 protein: CASTKGGSGAKNIQYF.

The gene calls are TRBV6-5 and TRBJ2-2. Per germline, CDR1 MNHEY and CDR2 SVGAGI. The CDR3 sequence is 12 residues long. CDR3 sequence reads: CASSSFPGELFF.

CDR3 sequence: CASSQGVGDVSNEQFF. The chain joins TRBV4-3 to TRBJ2-1. The CDR3 is 16 amino acids. CDR1 and CDR2 from the germline V gene are LGHNA and YSLEER.

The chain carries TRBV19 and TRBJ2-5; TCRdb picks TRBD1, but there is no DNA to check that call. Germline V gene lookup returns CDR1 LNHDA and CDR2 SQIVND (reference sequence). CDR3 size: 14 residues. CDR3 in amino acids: CASSVQGARETQYF. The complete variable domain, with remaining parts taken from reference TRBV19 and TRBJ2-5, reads DGGITQSPKYLFRKEGQNVTLSCEQNLNHDAMYWYRQDPGQGLRLIYYSQIVNDFQKGDIAEGYSVSREKKESFPLTVTSAQKNPTAFYLCASSVQGARETQYFGPGTRLLVL.

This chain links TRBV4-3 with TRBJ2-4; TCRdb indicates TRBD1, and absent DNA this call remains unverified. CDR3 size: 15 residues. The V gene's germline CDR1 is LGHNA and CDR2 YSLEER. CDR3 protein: CASSQDPGQRGIQYF.

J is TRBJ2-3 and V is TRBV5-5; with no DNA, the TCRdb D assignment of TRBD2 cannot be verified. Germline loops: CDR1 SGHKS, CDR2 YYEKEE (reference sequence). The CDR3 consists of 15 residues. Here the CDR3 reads CASTSMSGGTDTQYF. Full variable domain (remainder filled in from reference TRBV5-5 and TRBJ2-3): DAGVTQSPTHLIKTRGQQVTLRCSPISGHKSVSWYQQVLGQGPQFIFQYYEKEERGRGNFPDRFSARQFPNYSSELNVNALLLGDSALYLCASTSMSGGTDTQYFGPGTRLTVL.

The CDR3 spells CATSDPGQGYNEQFF. This chain links TRBV24-1 with TRBJ2-1; without DNA, the TCRdb call of TRBD1 cannot be checked. The germline V gene has CDR1 KGHDR and CDR2 SFDVKD. CDR3 length: 15 amino acids.

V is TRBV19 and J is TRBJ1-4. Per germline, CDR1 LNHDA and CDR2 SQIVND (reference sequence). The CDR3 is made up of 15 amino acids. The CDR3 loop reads CASRPTEPTNEKLFF.

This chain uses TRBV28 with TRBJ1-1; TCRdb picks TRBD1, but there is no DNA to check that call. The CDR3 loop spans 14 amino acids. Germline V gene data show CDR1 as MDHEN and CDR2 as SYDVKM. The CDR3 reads CASSWPDSGGRAFF.

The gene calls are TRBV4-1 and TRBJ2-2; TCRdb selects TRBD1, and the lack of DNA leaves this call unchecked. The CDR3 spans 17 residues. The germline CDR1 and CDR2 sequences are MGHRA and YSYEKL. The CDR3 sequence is CASSQVGGQGYTGELFF.

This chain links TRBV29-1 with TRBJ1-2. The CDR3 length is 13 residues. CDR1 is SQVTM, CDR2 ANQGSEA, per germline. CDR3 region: CSVEGRGGNGYTF. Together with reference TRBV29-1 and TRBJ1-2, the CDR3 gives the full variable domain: SAVISQKPSRDICQRGTSLTIQCQVDSQVTMMFWYRQQPGQSLTLIATANQGSEATYESGFVIDKFPISRPNLTFSTLTVSNMSPEDSSIYLCSVEGRGGNGYTFGSGTRLTVV.

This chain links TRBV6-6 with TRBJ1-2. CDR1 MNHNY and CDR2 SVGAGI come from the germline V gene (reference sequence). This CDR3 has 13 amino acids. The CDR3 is CASVEVANYGYTF.

Here the CDR3 reads CASSAPGLGVDTQYF. The chain couples TRBV9 to TRBJ2-3; TCRdb proposes TRBD2, but this gene call is untestable without DNA. There are 15 residues in the CDR3. CDR1 and CDR2 (germline): SGDLS, YYNGEE.